This T cell receptor (beta chain) was recovered during a study of early stage breast cancer tumors. V lost 5 bases, J lost 1 base, and 4 bases stayed unmatched. Germline CDR1 reads SGHVS; CDR2 reads FNYEAQ. This CDR3 has 16 amino acids. Sequencing used immunoSEQ multiplex PCR; TCRdb keeps in-frame clones, though not all of them. The sample consists of around 28,000 clones, less than 85% of them appearing once. The sequenced sample was blood. The chain links TRBV7-6 to TRBJ2-1, with 11 bases identical to TRBD2. This clonotype was sampled from a person aged 60 to 70 with breast cancer. The CDR3 bases are TGTGCCAGCAGCCTGACTAGCGGGGTTTCCTACAATGAGCAGTTCTTC. This codes for CASSLTSGVSYNEQFF.